This entry is about one T cell receptor beta chain. This CDR3 comprises 11 residues. Trimming took off 10 bases at V and 8 bases at J, with 14 bases between the two ends. This sample is part of a study of blood T cell repertoires in COVID-19. Followed over time, Seattle patients had been enrolled while infection was active. TCRdb's copy holds only in-frame clones and misses some; the assay was immunoSEQ multiplex PCR. Seen here are under 250,000 clones, 92% observed once, and the top ten hold over 0.75%. V usage is TRBV12-3 or TRBV12-4 and J usage is TRBJ1-1; D unclear. The source material was peripheral blood. The origin of this receptor is a man in his 60s with COVID-19, enrolled during active disease. The CDR3 loop is CATSGRAEAFF. The DNA for the CDR3 is TGTGCCACCTCTGGGAGGGCCGAAGCTTTCTTT.